Shown below are 29 T cell receptor beta chains from a single sample sequenced in a study of Ad26.COV2.S vaccination and SARS-CoV-2 variants. The assay was immunoSEQ multiplex PCR, and TCRdb's table has in-frame clones only and misses some. The sample yields 300,000 to 450,000 clones, around 92% seen once. Material: peripheral blood, obtained after recovery from COVID-19. These receptors were obtained from a human donor who had recovered from COVID-19.

The genes are TRBV2 and TRBJ1-4, with 9 bases fitting TRBD1. The CDR3 totals 16 residues. With 7 bases clipped from V and 5 bases from J, the junction kept 11 bases outside the gene matches. Germline CDR1 is SNHLY and CDR2 is FYNNEI. The CDR3 nucleotides read TGTGCCAGCACCGAGGGAAGGACAGGGGCAAATGAAAAACTGTTTTTT. It encodes CASTEGRTGANEKLFF. The full variable domain, rest sourced from reference TRBV2 and TRBJ1-4, is EPEVTQTPSHQVTQMGQEVILRCVPISNHLYFYWYRQILGQKVEFLVSFYNNEISEKSEIFDDQFSVERPDGSNFTLKIRSTKLEDSAMYFCASTEGRTGANEKLFFGSGTQLSVL.

The V call is TRBV2, the J call TRBJ2-1; no definite D call. Deletions cut 3 bases from V and 3 bases from J, with 3 bases between. The CDR3 totals 12 residues. Germline loops: CDR1 SNHLY, CDR2 FYNNEI. The CDR3 is CASSELYNEQFF. CDR3 nucleotides: TGTGCCAGCAGTGAGCTCTACAATGAGCAGTTCTTC.

The genes are TRBV5-1 and TRBJ1-1; D gene unclear. Deletions cut 0 bases from V and 0 bases from J, with 15 bases between. Germline V CDR1 and CDR2: SGHRS, YFSETQ. CDR3 length equals 17 residues. This CDR3 is CASSLGATALMNTEAFF. Here the CDR3 DNA reads TGCGCCAGCAGCTTGGGGGCCACAGCTTTGATGAACACTGAAGCTTTCTTT. The full variable domain, in which reference TRBV5-1 and TRBJ1-1 provide the parts outside the CDR3, is KAGVTQTPRYLIKTRGQQVTLSCSPISGHRSVSWYQQTPGQGLQFLFEYFSETQRNKGNFPGRFSGRQFSNSRSEMNVSTLELGDSALYLCASSLGATALMNTEAFFGQGTRLTVV.

V gene TRBV20-1 combines with J gene TRBJ2-5, with unresolved D. Germline V gene data show CDR1 as DFQATT and CDR2 as SNEGSKA (reference sequence). Trimming removed 3 bases at V and 4 bases at J, with 15 bases between. CDR3 length: 14 residues. The CDR3 DNA reads TGCAGTGCTAGTCCCTCTGGCGTTCGAGAGACCCAGTACTTC. As protein: CSASPSGVRETQYF.

V gene TRBV19 combines with J gene TRBJ2-7; perhaps TRBD2 as D (6 bases). CDR1 is LNHDA, CDR2 SQIVND, per germline (reference sequence). The CDR3 is made up of 15 amino acids. V was pared by 10 bases and J by 5 bases, with 24 bases between. In DNA form, the CDR3 reads TGTGCCACCAAGTACGGGGGAGGCCAAAGGGACGAGCAGTACTTC. Its translation is CATKYGGGQRDEQYF.

The chain links TRBV11-2 to TRBJ1-5; 7 bases line up with TRBD1. Germline-derived CDR1 and CDR2 are SGHAT and FQNNGV. The CDR3 length is 15 residues. The junction had 3 bases not matched to a gene; V was cut back by 4 bases and J by 0 bases. CDR3 sequence (DNA): TGTGCCAGCAGCTCCGGGACAGCTAGCAATCAGCCCCAGCATTTT. This translates into CASSSGTASNQPQHF.

V is TRBV10-3 and J is TRBJ1-3; D remains unclear. V was clipped by 7 bases and J by 4 bases, with 8 bases between them. The germline CDR1 and CDR2 sequences are ENHRY and SYGVKD. The CDR3 is made up of 12 amino acids. The CDR3 DNA sequence: TGTGCCATCAAGCTACAGGGAAACACCATATATTTT. This translates into CAIKLQGNTIYF.

The chain employs TRBV7-6 and TRBJ2-3; a possible D gene is TRBD1 (6 bases). V was cut by 0 bases and J by 0 bases, with 7 bases left in between. Germline CDR1 and CDR2: SGHVS and FNYEAQ. The CDR3 runs to 15 residues. CDR3 sequence reads: CASSLAGASTDTQYF. Here the CDR3 DNA reads TGTGCCAGCAGCTTAGCGGGGGCTAGCACAGATACGCAGTATTTT.

The gene calls are TRBV9 and TRBJ1-1, with D uncertain. The germline V gene encodes CDR1 SGDLS and CDR2 YYNGEE. The CDR3 loop spans 14 amino acids. Trimming took off 4 bases at V and 4 bases at J, with 14 bases between the two ends. The CDR3 sequence: CASSLHPAATEAFF. In DNA form, the CDR3 reads TGTGCCAGCAGCCTCCACCCTGCGGCCACTGAAGCTTTCTTT.

The rearrangement joins TRBV6-5 to TRBJ1-2, with unresolved D. The germline gives CDR1 MNHEY, CDR2 SVGAGI. The CDR3 spans 15 residues. V lost 5 bases, J lost 0 bases, and 13 bases lay in between. The CDR3 bases are TGTGCCAGCAGTCTCCGGACCGAAGCTAACTATGGCTACACCTTC. Amino acids: CASSLRTEANYGYTF.

This clone was detected once. Within the sample, other DNA sequences also encode this same CDR3. This chain joins TRBV9 and TRBJ2-7; the match to TRBD2 covers 11 bases. The CDR3 totals 15 residues. With V trimmed by 2 bases and J by 2 bases, 3 bases remained unmatched. Germline CDR1 and CDR2: SGDLS and YYNGEE. DNA of the CDR3: TGTGCCAGCAGCGTTTCTAGCGGGGGGACCTACGAGCAGTACTTC. Translation: CASSVSSGGTYEQYF.

As concerns this clone: The same CDR3 is also encoded by other DNA sequences in this sample. This chain uses TRBV7-8 with TRBJ2-7; no definite D call. Trimming took off 3 bases at V and 4 bases at J, with 7 bases between the two ends. Germline values: CDR1 SGHVS, CDR2 FQNEAQ. The CDR3 covers 12 residues. The CDR3 reads CASSLRGYEQYF. CDR3 sequence (DNA): TGTGCCAGCAGCTTGCGAGGTTACGAGCAGTACTTC.

This clone was picked up one time. This chain joins TRBV9 and TRBJ1-2, with TRBD1 identical over 7 bases. The V gene end was trimmed by 0 bases and the J gene end by 4 bases; junction bases not matched to a gene: 6. Germline-derived CDR1 and CDR2 are SGDLS and YYNGEE. The CDR3 sequence is 15 residues long. Written as DNA, the CDR3 is TGTGCCAGCAGCGTAGCTGGGACAGCCCGCTATGGCTACACCTTC. Its protein is CASSVAGTARYGYTF.

This chain uses TRBV5-1 with TRBJ2-3, with D possibly matching TRBD2 (6 bases). Germline assignment: CDR1 SGHRS and CDR2 YFSETQ. V was shortened by 0 bases and J by 1 base, with 9 bases between the two germline ends. The CDR3 spans 15 residues. Here the CDR3 DNA reads TGCGCCAGCAGCTTGGCGGGGGTAGGCACAGATACGCAGTATTTT. Translated: CASSLAGVGTDTQYF.

V gene TRBV11-2 combines with J gene TRBJ2-5, with a tentative D call TRBD1 (5 bases). The germline gives CDR1 SGHAT, CDR2 FQNNGV. Trimming left V 1 base short and J 5 bases short, with 17 bases between. The CDR3 spans 16 residues. In DNA form, the CDR3 reads TGTGCCAGCAGCTTAGCTGAGGCAGGGCCTAGGGAGACCCAGTACTTC. It is translated as CASSLAEAGPRETQYF.

The gene calls are TRBV11-2 and TRBJ2-1; TRBD2 aligns across 9 bases. There are 15 residues in the CDR3. In germline, CDR1 is SGHAT, CDR2 FQNNGV. After removal of 2 bases from V and 5 bases from J, the junction contained 4 bases not matched to a gene. The CDR3 protein is CASSLRRGGHNEQFF. Written as DNA, the CDR3 is TGTGCCAGCAGCTTAAGGCGGGGGGGGCACAATGAGCAGTTCTTC.

The chain carries TRBV24-1 and TRBJ2-3; TRBD2 aligns across 10 bases. This CDR3 comprises 15 residues. V lost 3 bases to trimming and J lost 5 bases; unmatched junction nucleotides: 4. Germline loops: CDR1 KGHDR, CDR2 SFDVKD. Written as DNA, the CDR3 is TGTGCCACCAGTGATAGCGGGGGGGCCGGAGATACGCAGTATTTT. Protein sequence: CATSDSGGAGDTQYF.

The chain combines TRBV7-2 with TRBJ2-5; TRBD1 aligns across 7 bases. With V trimmed by 5 bases and J by 2 bases, 2 bases remained unmatched. The CDR3 is 13 amino acids. Germline V gene data show CDR1 as SGHTA and CDR2 as FQGNSA. CDR3 residues: CASSRGQQETQYF. The CDR3 nucleotides read TGTGCCAGCAGCAGGGGACAGCAAGAGACCCAGTACTTC.

This clone appeared a single time. The chain combines TRBV9 with TRBJ2-1, with 16 bases lining up with TRBD2. CDR1 is SGDLS, CDR2 YYNGEE, per germline. This CDR3 comprises 17 residues. The trim removed 3 bases at V and 7 bases at J, leaving 7 bases unmatched. The CDR3 is CASSDGTSGRAGNEQFF. The CDR3 region has the DNA TGTGCCAGCAGCGACGGGACTAGCGGGAGGGCGGGGAATGAGCAGTTCTTC.

The V call is TRBV3-1 (or the pseudogene TRBV3-2), the J call TRBJ1-6, with a weak D call TRBD1 (6 bases). The length of the CDR3 is 15 residues. CDR1 is LGHDT, CDR2 YNNKEL, per germline (reference sequence). V was clipped by 1 base and J by 10 bases, with 14 bases between them. The CDR3 DNA is TGTGCCAGCAGCCAAGGGGGAGGGACACTCTCACCCCTCCACTTT. Protein: CASSQGGGTLSPLHF.

V is TRBV4-1 and J is TRBJ2-5, with D unclear. V was clipped by 1 base and J by 5 bases, with 14 bases between them. Germline V gene lookup returns CDR1 MGHRA and CDR2 YSYEKL. This CDR3 has 15 amino acids. CDR3 nucleotide sequence: TGCGCCAGCAGCCAAGGTTTGTCGGTCCCCGAGACCCAGTACTTC. Translating gives CASSQGLSVPETQYF.

This chain joins TRBV3-1 (or the pseudogene TRBV3-2) and TRBJ1-2; 7 nucleotides align to TRBD1. Germline lookup yields CDR1 LGHDT and CDR2 YNNKEL (reference sequence). Unmatched junction bases numbered 2, after V lost 4 bases and J lost 3 bases. The CDR3 has 13 residues. The CDR3: CASSRQGDYGYTF. As DNA, the CDR3 is TGTGCCAGCAGCCGACAGGGTGACTATGGCTACACCTTC.

Only one count was recorded for this clone. V gene TRBV6-2 or TRBV6-3 combines with J gene TRBJ2-3; D unresolved. CDR3 length equals 16 residues. Trimming took off 4 bases at V and 4 bases at J, with 18 bases between the two ends. The V gene's germline CDR1 is MNHEY and CDR2 SVGEGT. The CDR3: CASSSSLGWVADTQYF. The CDR3 DNA is TGTGCCAGCAGTTCGTCATTAGGGTGGGTGGCAGATACGCAGTATTTT.

The genes are TRBV20-1 and TRBJ1-2; 7 nucleotides line up with TRBD1. The CDR3 spans 15 residues. Trimming removed 3 bases from V and 6 bases from J; junction bases left unmatched: 13. CDR1 and CDR2 from the germline V gene are DFQATT and SNEGSKA (reference sequence). The CDR3 DNA follows: TGCAGTGCTAGTGATTACCAAGACAGGGTCCATGGCTACACCTTC. This translates into CSASDYQDRVHGYTF.

This clone was observed a handful of times. V usage is TRBV6-2 or TRBV6-3 and J usage is TRBJ1-1; perhaps TRBD1 as D (6 bases). The V gene's germline CDR1 is MNHEY and CDR2 SVGEGT. CDR3 length: 16 residues. The V gene lost 5 bases and the J gene lost 1 base, with 17 bases spanning the gap. The CDR3: CASSRGQSKGNTEAFF. The CDR3 region has the DNA TGTGCCAGCAGTAGAGGACAGAGTAAAGGGAACACTGAAGCTTTCTTT.

This clone has just one count. The J gene is TRBJ2-7, the V gene TRBV9, with D unresolved. Deletions cut 2 bases from V and 3 bases from J, with 15 bases between. CDR1 is SGDLS, CDR2 YYNGEE, per germline. CDR3 length equals 15 residues. The DNA for the CDR3 is TGTGCCAGCAGCGTGGGATTCGAACAGTACTACGAGCAGTACTTC. Protein product: CASSVGFEQYYEQYF.

Note on this clone: Other DNA sequences within the sample encode an identical CDR3. This sequence joins TRBV7-9 and TRBJ2-5, with D unresolved. Trimming shortened V by 6 bases and J by 4 bases, and 6 bases separated the two germline ends. The CDR3 loop spans 11 amino acids. The V gene's germline CDR1 is SEHNR and CDR2 FQNEAQ (reference sequence). The CDR3 reads CASSSGETQYF. CDR3 DNA sequence: TGTGCCAGCAGTTCAGGAGAGACCCAGTACTTC.

This clone was detected only once. The chain carries TRBV4-1 and TRBJ1-2; 8 bases line up with TRBD1. This CDR3 region has 14 residues. The ends lost 2 bases at V and 3 bases at J; junction bases unmatched: 2. CDR1 is MGHRA, CDR2 YSYEKL, per germline. CDR3 residues: CASSQPGGYYGYTF. CDR3 nucleotides: TGCGCCAGCAGCCAACCAGGGGGCTACTATGGCTACACCTTC.

The chain employs TRBV3-1 (or the pseudogene TRBV3-2) and TRBJ2-5; either TRBD1 or TRBD2 may fit D (5 bases each). Germline loops: CDR1 LGHDT, CDR2 YNNKEL (reference sequence). V lost 0 bases to trimming and J lost 5 bases, with 16 bases between them. The length of the CDR3 is 16 residues. CDR3 DNA sequence: TGTGCCAGCAGCCAAGACAATCCGGGGCGGGTGGAGACCCAGTACTTC. The encoded protein is CASSQDNPGRVETQYF.